Below, 32 T cell receptor beta chains from the same sample are listed, as sequenced in a study of blood T cells in healthy people across ages. A second 7 to 11 cycle PCR used barcoded and J-beta primers. TCRdb fed the 5' RACE reads into MiXCR, producing one record per CDR3 protein. In the table there are fewer than 2,000,000 distinct CDR3 sequences, about 31% of which are singletons. Sequencing was carried out using blood. Receptors originate from a woman in her thirties in good health.

Note on this clonotype: At one end the junction does not follow the germline gene, possibly because of a read error. The chain links TRBV12-3 or TRBV12-4 to TRBJ2-7; D may match TRBD1 or TRBD2 (6 bases each). This CDR3 contains 13 residues. CDR3: CASSGGSSYVQYF. The CDR3 coding sequence is TGTGCCAGCAGCGGGGGCAGCTCCTACGTGCAGTACTTC.

The chain employs TRBV5-1 and TRBJ1-2, with D uncertain. CDR1 is SGHRS and CDR2 is YFSETQ in the germline V gene. The ends were cut back, 0 bases at V and 5 bases at J, with 11 bases in the middle. This CDR3 spans 14 amino acids. CDR3 bases: TGCGCCAGCAGCTTGGGGCCAGCTCATTATGGCTACACCTTC. Its protein is CASSLGPAHYGYTF.

About this clonotype itself: One end of the junction is discordant with germline, which a read error may explain. This sequence joins TRBV7-2 and TRBJ1-4; D is possibly TRBD1 (5 bases). The CDR3 covers 16 residues. CDR1 SGHTA and CDR2 FQGNSA come from the germline V gene. CDR3 sequence (DNA): TGTGCCAGCAGCTTCTGGGGCGGAACAACTAATGAAAAACGGTTTTTT. This codes for CASSFWGGTTNEKRFF.

This clonotype showed up many times. The CDR3 reads CASSSDRGYGYTF. The CDR3 DNA follows: TGTGCCAGCAGCTCAGACAGGGGCTATGGCTACACCTTC. J is TRBJ1-2 and V is TRBV28, with TRBD1 matching over 8 bases. J gave up 4 bases and V 6 bases, and 4 bases lay outside the gene matches. The germline V gene has CDR1 MDHEN and CDR2 SYDVKM. This CDR3 is 13 amino acids long.

This rearrangement joins TRBV10-3 to TRBJ2-7; D is possibly TRBD1 (5 bases). Trimming left V 4 bases short and J 5 bases short, with 12 bases between. Germline CDR1 reads ENHRY; CDR2 reads SYGVKD. The CDR3 is 13 amino acids. The chain's CDR3 is CAISVTGRDEQYF. The CDR3 bases are TGTGCCATCAGTGTTACAGGTAGGGACGAGCAGTACTTC.

The rearrangement joins TRBV29-1 to TRBJ1-1; 7 nucleotides agree with TRBD1. Looked up from germline, CDR1 is SQVTM and CDR2 is ANQGSEA. The CDR3 is made up of 10 amino acids. Trimming took 7 bases from V and 8 from J; bases not matched to a gene: 4. The CDR3 DNA is TGCAGCGCTGGGACAGCGGAAGCTTTCTTT. Translated: CSAGTAEAFF.

The chain carries TRBV4-1 and TRBJ1-2, with 9 bases that match TRBD1. This CDR3 has 15 residues. The germline V gene encodes CDR1 MGHRA and CDR2 YSYEKL. V gave up 3 bases and J gave up 2 bases; unmatched junction bases: 4. The CDR3 loop is CASSQTGTGNYGYTF. CDR3 DNA sequence: TGCGCCAGCAGCCAGACCGGGACAGGGAACTATGGCTACACCTTC.

The sample holds a few counts of this clonotype. V gene TRBV2 combines with J gene TRBJ2-5, with D hard to call. Trimming shortened V by 4 bases and J by 0 bases, and 12 bases separated the two germline ends. CDR3 length: 15 amino acids. Germline CDR1 is SNHLY and CDR2 is FYNNEI. CDR3 nucleotide sequence: TGTGCCAGCAGTGGTATTCTAGAGCACCAAGAGACCCAGTACTTC. This translates into CASSGILEHQETQYF. Supplemented by reference TRBV2 and TRBJ2-5, the full variable domain reads EPEVTQTPSHQVTQMGQEVILRCVPISNHLYFYWYRQILGQKVEFLVSFYNNEISEKSEIFDDQFSVERPDGSNFTLKIRSTKLEDSAMYFCASSGILEHQETQYFGPGTRLLVL.

This chain joins TRBV2 and TRBJ2-3; 7 bases line up with TRBD1. Germline V gene lookup returns CDR1 SNHLY and CDR2 FYNNEI. The CDR3 covers 15 residues. With V trimmed by 4 bases and J by 2 bases, 6 bases remained unmatched. CDR3 sequence (DNA): TGTGCCAGCAGTGGGGGACAGTACCACACAGATACGCAGTATTTT. This gives the protein CASSGGQYHTDTQYF.

This clonotype turned up a few times. This chain links TRBV10-3 with TRBJ1-1; D is unresolved. The CDR3 length is 16 residues. V dropped 3 bases and J dropped 6 bases, with 20 bases sitting between them. The germline V gene has CDR1 ENHRY and CDR2 SYGVKD. CDR3 sequence reads: CAISDPGLSGLAEAFF. CDR3 nucleotide sequence: TGTGCCATCAGTGACCCTGGACTCTCCGGTCTTGCTGAAGCTTTCTTT.

This chain links TRBV3-1 with TRBJ2-5; the D call may be TRBD1 or TRBD2 (5 bases each). The end of the DNA fits TRBJ2-7 better, so the J call may be wrong. Germline CDR1 LGHDT, CDR2 YNNKEL (reference sequence). The CDR3 length is 15 residues. CDR3 in DNA: TGTGCCAGCAGCCAAGGTAGGGGACCCCCCTACGAGCAGTACTTC. Translation gives CASSQGRGPPYEQYF.

The J gene is TRBJ1-1, the V gene TRBV28; 7 nucleotides agree with TRBD1. Germline V lookup: CDR1 MDHEN, CDR2 SYDVKM. The V segment lost 6 bases and the J segment 3 bases; nucleotides outside the gene matches: 10. CDR3 length: 15 amino acids. The CDR3 spells CASSLRGGLYTEAFF. DNA for the CDR3: TGTGCCAGCAGCCTTAGAGGGGGCTTGTACACTGAAGCTTTCTTT.

This clonotype turned up a few times. This sequence joins TRBV4-1 and TRBJ2-7; 7 nucleotides align to TRBD2. Per the germline V gene, CDR1 is MGHRA and CDR2 is YSYEKL. The CDR3 runs to 16 residues. Trimming cost V 0 bases and J 2 bases; bases outside gene matches: 7. Here the CDR3 DNA reads TGCGCCAGCAGCCAAGAGGGGGAGGGGAGCGCCTACGAGCAGTACTTC. Its translation: CASSQEGEGSAYEQYF.

The rearrangement uses TRBV2 and TRBJ2-5; D call uncertain. V was cut by 7 bases and J by 3 bases, with 9 bases left in between. CDR3 length: 12 residues. The germline gives CDR1 SNHLY, CDR2 FYNNEI. CDR3 in amino acids: CASTFKKETQYF. CDR3 DNA: TGTGCCAGCACTTTCAAAAAAGAGACCCAGTACTTC. The full variable domain, in which reference TRBV2 and TRBJ2-5 provide the parts outside the CDR3, is EPEVTQTPSHQVTQMGQEVILRCVPISNHLYFYWYRQILGQKVEFLVSFYNNEISEKSEIFDDQFSVERPDGSNFTLKIRSTKLEDSAMYFCASTFKKETQYFGPGTRLLVL.

This clonotype was recorded only once. The rearrangement joins TRBV30 to TRBJ2-1, with D unresolved. Germline-derived CDR1 and CDR2 are GTSNPN and SVGIG (reference sequence). Trimming shortened V by 2 bases and J by 13 bases, and 21 bases separated the two germline ends. This CDR3 is 14 amino acids long. This CDR3 is CAWSLLDSLETQFF. As DNA, the CDR3 is TGTGCCTGGAGTTTGCTCGACTCGTTAGAGACCCAGTTCTTC.

This clonotype has only a few counts. The rearrangement links TRBV20-1 to TRBJ1-2, with D hard to call. Trimming took off 4 bases at V and 1 base at J, with 7 bases between the two ends. Germline V gene sequence: CDR1 DFQATT, CDR2 SNEGSKA (reference sequence). This CDR3 comprises 12 residues. The CDR3 DNA is TGCAGTGCTATCACAGATAACTATGGCTACACCTTC. Translated: CSAITDNYGYTF.

The chain links TRBV7-3 to TRBJ1-2, with D possibly being TRBD1 (5 bases). CDR1 and CDR2 (germline): SGHTA, FQGTGA. The V and J ends lost 2 bases and 6 bases respectively, with 10 bases between them. The CDR3 is 13 residues long. The CDR3 DNA reads as TGTGCCAGCAGCTTAGAGGAGGGGCATGGCTACACCTTC. This sequence encodes CASSLEEGHGYTF.

About this clonotype: The junction does not match germline at one end; this may be a read error. This rearrangement joins TRBV29-1 to TRBJ2-7; no definite D call. CDR1 and CDR2 from the germline V gene are SQVTM and ANQGSEA. The CDR3 has 11 residues. For the CDR3, the DNA is TGCGGCGTAAGGGTCACCTACGAGCAGTACTTC. Its protein is CGVRVTYEQYF.

V usage is TRBV28 and J usage is TRBJ2-3, with D unresolved. Per germline, CDR1 MDHEN and CDR2 SYDVKM. The CDR3 is made up of 15 amino acids. Trimming removed 4 bases at V and 0 bases at J, with 11 bases between. The CDR3 nucleotides read TGTGCCAGCAGTTCGATGCAGGACAGCACAGATACGCAGTATTTT. Its translation: CASSSMQDSTDTQYF.

This clonotype was observed a single time. A junction end diverges from the germline sequence, so it may reflect a read error. V usage is TRBV7-7 and J usage is TRBJ2-1, with D unclear. Germline CDR1 is SSHAT and CDR2 is FNYEAQ (reference sequence). This CDR3 contains 13 residues. The CDR3, as DNA: TGTGCCAGCAGCTTAGGAGAGGCAAATGAGCGGTTCTTC. Its translation: CASSLGEANERFF.

DNA of the CDR3: TGTGCCAGTAGTATACGAGGGGAGCAGTACTTC. Translated, it gives CASSIRGEQYF. The rearrangement joins TRBV19 to TRBJ2-7; perhaps TRBD2 as D (5 bases). This CDR3 region has 11 residues. The V end lost 2 bases, the J end lost 7 bases, and 6 bases lay between the germline ends. The V gene's germline CDR1 is LNHDA and CDR2 SQIVND (reference sequence).

The chain uses TRBV4-1 and TRBJ1-2; tentatively, D is TRBD1 (5 bases). V was cut by 1 base and J by 1 base, with 16 bases left in between. Germline CDR1 MGHRA, CDR2 YSYEKL. The CDR3 consists of 17 residues. For the CDR3, the DNA is TGCGCCAGCAGCCAAGGCAGACCGGGACTTAATAACTATGGCTACACCTTC. It encodes CASSQGRPGLNNYGYTF.

V gene TRBV20-1 combines with J gene TRBJ1-2; the D gene is possibly TRBD1 (5 bases). The V and J ends lost 6 bases and 3 bases respectively, with 14 bases between them. Germline V lookup: CDR1 DFQATT, CDR2 SNEGSKA (reference sequence). This CDR3 contains 13 residues. The CDR3 DNA follows: TGCAGTGCGAATCGAGGGGCTGACTATGGCTACACCTTC. This codes for CSANRGADYGYTF.

On this clonotype: A much larger clone is a single base away; this may be a read error. V and J are TRBV29-1 and TRBJ2-3; no clear D gene. Per the germline V gene, CDR1 is SQVTM and CDR2 is ANQGSEA. V was clipped by 3 bases and J by 2 bases, with 9 bases between them. This CDR3 is 13 amino acids long. CDR3 DNA sequence: TGCAGCGTTGACATCGGGTACACAGATACGCAGTATTTT. Encoded protein: CSVDIGYTDTQYF.

This clonotype has just a few counts. The V gene is TRBV6-1, the J gene TRBJ1-4, with 7 bases lining up with TRBD1. Trimming at V came to 6 bases and at J to 7 bases, leaving 8 bases not matched to a gene. Germline assignment: CDR1 MNHNS and CDR2 SASEGT. This CDR3 comprises 14 residues. CDR3 nucleotide sequence: TGTGCCAGCAGCGCCGACAGGGATGTTGAAAAACTGTTTTTT. Amino acids: CASSADRDVEKLFF.

This clonotype occurred a few times. The chain recombines TRBV3-1 with TRBJ2-6; D not certain. The CDR3 extends over 15 amino acids. Trimming cost V 5 bases and J 4 bases, with 12 bases left between them. CDR1 is LGHDT and CDR2 is YNNKEL in the germline V gene (reference sequence). The CDR3 bases are TGTGCCAGCAGCTCATCTTTCTCCGGGGCCAACGTCCTGACTTTC. This gives the protein CASSSSFSGANVLTF.

Only a few counts were recorded for this clonotype. The rearrangement joins TRBV20-1 to TRBJ2-3, with 10 positions matching TRBD1. Germline assignment: CDR1 DFQATT and CDR2 SNEGSKA (reference sequence). CDR3 size: 16 residues. V shed 8 bases and J 1 base; nucleotides not matched to a gene: 12. CDR3 protein: CSLRRDRGTGTDTQYF. In DNA form, the CDR3 reads TGCAGTCTACGCCGGGACAGGGGAACTGGCACAGATACGCAGTATTTT.

The chain couples TRBV6-1 to TRBJ1-4; tentative D call: TRBD1 (6 bases). From germline, CDR1 is MNHNS and CDR2 SASEGT. The CDR3 is made up of 17 amino acids. V was clipped by 0 bases and J by 3 bases, with 14 bases between them. CDR3 nucleotide sequence: TGTGCCAGCAGTGAAGCGCTTCGAAGACAGGCTAATGAAAAACTGTTTTTT. Residues: CASSEALRRQANEKLFF.

This clonotype appeared a few times. This chain uses TRBV28 with TRBJ1-6; maybe TRBD1 (6 bases). The V end lost 5 bases, the J end lost 2 bases, and 13 bases lay between the germline ends. The length of the CDR3 is 16 residues. Looked up from germline, CDR1 is MDHEN and CDR2 is SYDVKM. The CDR3 sequence: CASSDKDRPYNSPLHF. The CDR3 nucleotides are TGTGCCAGCAGTGATAAGGACAGACCCTATAATTCACCCCTCCACTTT. Filled out from reference TRBV28 and TRBJ1-6, the complete variable domain reads DVKVTQSSRYLVKRTGEKVFLECVQDMDHENMFWYRQDPGLGLRLIYFSYDVKMKEKGDIPEGYSVSREKKERFSLILESASTNQTSMYLCASSDKDRPYNSPLHFGNGTRLTVT.

This clonotype appeared a few times. The chain has TRBV25-1 and TRBJ2-5, with D perhaps matching TRBD1 or TRBD2 (5 bases each). The V end lost 1 base, the J end lost 2 bases, and 17 bases lay between the germline ends. CDR3 length: 17 residues. Germline values: CDR1 MGHDK, CDR2 SYGVNS. CDR3 in DNA: TGTGCCAGCAGTGAATGGGTTGGGGGAGCGGAGCAAGAGACCCAGTACTTC. It is translated as CASSEWVGGAEQETQYF.

This chain uses TRBV7-9 with TRBJ2-7, with D perhaps matching TRBD1 (6 bases). Germline CDR1 is SEHNR and CDR2 is FQNEAQ (reference sequence). V lost 1 base and J lost 3, with 10 bases in between. The CDR3 is 14 residues long. The CDR3, as DNA: TGTGCCAGCAGCTTAGAGGGGGAAGGCTACGAGCAGTACTTC. This sequence encodes CASSLEGEGYEQYF.

This clonotype was observed at least ten times. This chain uses TRBV20-1 with TRBJ2-7, with 8 positions matching TRBD2. The CDR3 covers 15 residues. Germline V gene lookup returns CDR1 DFQATT and CDR2 SNEGSKA (reference sequence). V shed 1 base and J 7 bases; nucleotides not matched to a gene: 12. CDR3 DNA: TGCAGTGCTAGAGTGGCGGGGGGACGCCCGTGGGAGCAGTACTTC. This sequence encodes CSARVAGGRPWEQYF.